Each of the 4 T cell receptor beta chains below was sequenced from the same sample in a study of T cells after yellow fever vaccination. TCRdb analysed the 5' RACE reads with MiXCR anew, one entry per CDR3 protein. The sample consists of a few hundred thousand distinct CDR3 sequences, about 4% of them appearing once. This specimen consisted of PBMCs, obtained 5 days after the yellow fever booster vaccination. The receptor source for this set is a man aged 18 to 29 who received the YFV17D yellow fever vaccine.

As DNA, the CDR3 is TGTGCCAGCAGCTGGTTGGGGGCAACTAATGAAAAACTGTTTTTT. Translated: CASSWLGATNEKLFF. The chain couples TRBV5-6 to TRBJ1-4; D is possibly TRBD1 (5 bases). CDR3 length equals 15 residues. Trimming stripped 3 bases from V and 0 bases from J, with 9 bases between. CDR1 and CDR2 (germline): SGHDT, YYEEEE.

This clonotype appeared a few times. The CDR3 region is CSVEGGTMNTEAFF. The CDR3 region has the DNA TGCAGCGTTGAAGGGGGGACCATGAACACTGAAGCTTTCTTT. This chain joins TRBV29-1 and TRBJ1-1; TRBD1 is a possible D gene (5 bases). V lost 1 base and J 0 bases, leaving 9 bases between the germline ends. In germline, CDR1 is SQVTM, CDR2 ANQGSEA. The length of the CDR3 is 14 residues.

V and J are TRBV12-3 or TRBV12-4 and TRBJ1-1; D is unclear. V was shortened by 6 bases and J by 2 bases, with 16 bases between the two germline ends. This CDR3 is built from 15 residues. CDR3 in amino acids: CASSLYGVLNTEAFF. CDR3 bases: TGTGCCAGCAGCCTCTATGGGGTCTTAAACACTGAAGCTTTCTTT.

This clonotype was picked up a small number of times. The chain links TRBV11-1 to TRBJ2-1, with 8 bases matching TRBD1. This CDR3 is built from 14 residues. Unmatched junction bases numbered 5, after V lost 5 bases and J lost 5 bases. The germline V gene has CDR1 SGHAT and CDR2 FQDESV (reference sequence). CDR3 amino acids: CASSNRGTDNEQFF. CDR3 DNA: TGTGCCAGCAGCAACAGGGGGACGGACAATGAGCAGTTCTTC.